This TCR beta chain was observed in a study of blood T cell repertoires in COVID-19. For the study at large: From T cells, B-cell-depleted T cells, or PBMCs came the material, which was cDNA or gDNA.

Data came from immunoSEQ multiplex PCR; TCRdb stores just in-frame clones and leaves some out. This table holds some 150,000 clones, approximately 88% found once. Sequences were obtained from peripheral blood. This clonotype was obtained from a human donor in a cohort sampled during active COVID-19.

The CDR3 is CAWSVGGVEKLFF. CDR3 coding DNA: TGTGCCTGGAGTGTTGGAGGGGTTGAAAAACTGTTTTTT. J is TRBJ1-4 and V is TRBV30; maybe TRBD1 (5 bases). CDR1 and CDR2 (germline): GTSNPN, SVGIG (reference sequence). Deletions cut 0 bases from V and 7 bases from J, with 9 bases between. The CDR3 spans 13 residues.